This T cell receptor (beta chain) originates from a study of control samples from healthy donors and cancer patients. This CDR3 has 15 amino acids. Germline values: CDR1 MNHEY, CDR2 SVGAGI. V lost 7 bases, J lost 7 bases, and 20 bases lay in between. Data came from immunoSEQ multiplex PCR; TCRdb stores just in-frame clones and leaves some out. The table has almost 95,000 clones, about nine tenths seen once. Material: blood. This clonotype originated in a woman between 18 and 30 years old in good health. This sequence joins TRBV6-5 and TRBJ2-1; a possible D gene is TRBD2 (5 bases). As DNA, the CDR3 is TGTGCCAGCACCGATCGTGGACTCCTGAAGAATGAGCAGTTCTTC. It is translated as CASTDRGLLKNEQFF.